The present entry profiles one TCR beta chain with its context. The data were obtained in a study of blood T cell repertoires in COVID-19. The CDR3 sequence is 13 residues long. V lost 4 bases and J lost 1; bases outside the gene matches: 4. Germline V lookup: CDR1 SQVTM, CDR2 ANQGSEA. Method: immunoSEQ multiplex PCR; TCRdb's copy keeps in-frame clones and lacks some. Of approximately 270,000 clones listed, approximately 90% are singletons. The gene calls are TRBV29-1 and TRBJ2-7; 7 bases are a match to TRBD1. This receptor was identified in a human donor in a cohort exposed to, infected with or recovered from COVID-19 (not recorded which). The donor label of this sample is uncertain. Sequenced material: PBMCs or T cells enriched from blood (not recorded which). CDR3 loop: CSVGQGASYEQYF. The CDR3 nucleotides are TGCAGCGTTGGACAGGGCGCATCCTACGAGCAGTACTTC.